The rows below give T cell receptor beta chains drawn from one sample of a study of blood T cell repertoires in COVID-19. Assay: immunoSEQ multiplex PCR; the TCRdb copy retains only in-frame clones and omits some. The sample contains roughly 180,000 clones, around 85% of which appear only once. The sequenced sample was PBMCs or T cells enriched from blood (not recorded which). These receptors were collected from a man aged 35-49 years who had recovered from COVID-19. Both conserved end residues are part of each CDR3. D genes are given only for firm matches. Size values are once, few and many counts, or a class for expanded clones, and some rows have none.

CDR3 length: 15; J gene: TRBJ2-7; D gene: TRBD1; V gene: TRBV5-4; clone size: .; CDR3 DNA: TGTGCCAGCAGCTTAAGACAGGGGCTTTCCTACGAGCAGTACTTC; CDR3 protein: CASSLRQGLSYEQYF
CDR3 length: 14; J gene: TRBJ1-1; D gene: .; V gene: TRBV13; clone size: .; CDR3 DNA: TGTGCCAGCAGCGTAAGGCGGGTGAACACTGAAGCTTTCTTT; CDR3 protein: CASSVRRVNTEAFF
CDR3 length: 11; J gene: TRBJ1-1; D gene: .; V gene: TRBV27; clone size: .; CDR3 DNA: TGTGCCAGCAGACGGAGCACTGAAGCTTTCTTT; CDR3 protein: CASRRSTEAFF
CDR3 length: 12; J gene: TRBJ1-2; D gene: .; V gene: TRBV29-1; clone size: few; CDR3 DNA: TGCAGCGTTGGAAAGGGGAGGGATGGCTACACCTTC; CDR3 protein: CSVGKGRDGYTF
CDR3 length: 12; J gene: TRBJ1-2; D gene: .; V gene: TRBV30; clone size: few; CDR3 DNA: TGTGCCTGGGGCCTAGGAATCTATGGCTACACCTTC; CDR3 protein: CAWGLGIYGYTF
CDR3 length: 14; J gene: TRBJ1-6; D gene: .; V gene: TRBV5-6; clone size: .; CDR3 DNA: TGTGCCAGCAGCTTTCGGGACACCCATTCCCACCTCCACTTT; CDR3 protein: CASSFRDTHSHLHF
CDR3 length: 13; J gene: TRBJ2-3; D gene: .; V gene: TRBV20-1; clone size: once; CDR3 DNA: TGCAGTGCTAGTCCCGGGAGACAAGATACGCAGTATTTT; CDR3 protein: CSASPGRQDTQYF
CDR3 length: 15; J gene: TRBJ1-5; D gene: TRBD1; V gene: TRBV12-5; clone size: few; CDR3 DNA: TGTGCTAGTGGCTCCGGGACAGTAAGAGGACAGCCCCAGCATTTT; CDR3 protein: CASGSGTVRGQPQHF
CDR3 length: 17; J gene: TRBJ2-1; D gene: TRBD2; V gene: TRBV3-1/TRBV3-2; clone size: .; CDR3 DNA: TGTGCCAGCAGCCCCCTCGGGCTAGCGGGAGTCTACAATGAGCAGTTCTTC; CDR3 protein: CASSPLGLAGVYNEQFF
CDR3 length: 13; J gene: TRBJ1-2; D gene: .; V gene: TRBV29-1; clone size: .; CDR3 DNA: TGCAGCGTCCCTCTGGACAGTAACTATGGCTACACCTTC; CDR3 protein: CSVPLDSNYGYTF